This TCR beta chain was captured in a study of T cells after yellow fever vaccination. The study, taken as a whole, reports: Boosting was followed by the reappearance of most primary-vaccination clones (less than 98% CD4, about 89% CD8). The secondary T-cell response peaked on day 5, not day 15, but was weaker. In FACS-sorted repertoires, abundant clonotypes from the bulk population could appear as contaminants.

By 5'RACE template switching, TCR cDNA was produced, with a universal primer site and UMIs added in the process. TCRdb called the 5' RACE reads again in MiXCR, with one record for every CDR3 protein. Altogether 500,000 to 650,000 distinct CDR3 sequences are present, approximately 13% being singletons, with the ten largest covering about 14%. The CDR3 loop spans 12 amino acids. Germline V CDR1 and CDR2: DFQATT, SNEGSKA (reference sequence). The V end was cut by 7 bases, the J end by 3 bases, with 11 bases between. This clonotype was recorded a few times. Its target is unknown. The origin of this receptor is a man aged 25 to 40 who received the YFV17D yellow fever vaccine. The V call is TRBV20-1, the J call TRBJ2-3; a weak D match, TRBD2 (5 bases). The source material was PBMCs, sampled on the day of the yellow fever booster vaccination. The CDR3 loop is CSGAGRTDTQYF. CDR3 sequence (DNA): TGCAGTGGGGCGGGCAGAACAGATACGCAGTATTTT.